This passage covers 32 T cell receptor beta chains from one sample sequenced in a study of blood T cells in healthy people across ages. Primed by a sample-barcoded 5' primer and a J-beta primer mix, a second PCR proceeded for 7 to 11 cycles. In TCRdb, the 5' RACE reads were re-called with MiXCR into one record per CDR3 protein. The sample lists approximately 1,700,000 distinct CDR3 sequences, about two fifths seen once, with roughly 24% in the top ten. Sequencing was performed on blood. Receptors originate from a human donor in good health.

Concerning this clonotype itself: Germline is not matched at one junction end, which may reflect a read error. The chain couples TRBV20-1 to TRBJ2-3; D not resolved. The CDR3 length is 13 residues. CDR1 is DFQATT, CDR2 SNEGSKA, per germline (reference sequence). The DNA of the CDR3 is TGCGGTGCTAGTTTAGACCGCACAGATACACAGTATTTT. This translates into CGASLDRTDTQYF.

The chain uses TRBV6-1 and TRBJ2-7; D not resolved. Germline CDR1 is MNHNS and CDR2 is SASEGT. This CDR3 comprises 13 residues. The V gene lost 4 bases and the J gene lost 2 bases, with 9 bases spanning the gap. This chain's CDR3 is CASSGVFPYEQYF. The CDR3 bases are TGTGCCAGCAGTGGGGTTTTCCCCTACGAGCAGTACTTC.

The V call is TRBV3-1, the J call TRBJ2-1; no reliable D call. This CDR3 comprises 14 residues. The germline CDR1 and CDR2 sequences are LGHDT and YNNKEL (reference sequence). V lost 6 bases and J 7 bases, leaving 16 bases between the germline ends. The DNA for the CDR3 is TGTGCCAGCAGTCAACCTGATACACCGAATGAGCAGTTCTTC. Translated: CASSQPDTPNEQFF.

The CDR3 sequence: CASSGGHLIGQPQHF. The CDR3 DNA is TGTGCCAGCAGTGGGGGACACCTCATCGGGCAGCCCCAGCATTTT. The J gene is TRBJ1-5, the V gene TRBV27, with a tentative D call TRBD1 (6 bases). Per the germline V gene, CDR1 is MNHEY and CDR2 is SMNVEV (reference sequence). This CDR3 has 15 residues. V dropped 5 bases and J dropped 7 bases, with 18 bases sitting between them.

The V and J genes are TRBV7-8 and TRBJ2-5, with D possibly matching TRBD1 (6 bases). The V gene lost 0 bases and the J gene lost 5 bases, with 13 bases spanning the gap. CDR3 size: 15 residues. The germline gives CDR1 SGHVS, CDR2 FQNEAQ. The CDR3 loop is CASSLAPGATETQYF. CDR3 nucleotides: TGTGCCAGCAGCTTAGCGCCAGGGGCTACGGAGACCCAGTACTTC.

Concerning this clonotype: A much larger clone differs from this one at a single base, so this may be a read error. The chain carries TRBV4-3 and TRBJ2-5; 7 positions agree with TRBD1. With 8 bases clipped from V and 5 bases from J, the junction kept 11 bases outside the gene matches. Looked up from germline, CDR1 is LGHNA and CDR2 is YSLEER. CDR3 length: 14 residues. CDR3 in amino acids: CASGRDTGVETQYF. DNA for the CDR3: TGCGCCAGCGGCCGAGATACAGGGGTCGAGACCCAGTACTTC.

The chain recombines TRBV9 with TRBJ2-5, with TRBD1 identical over 7 bases. The CDR3 runs to 16 residues. The germline V gene encodes CDR1 SGDLS and CDR2 YYNGEE. Unmatched junction bases numbered 10, after V lost 4 bases and J lost 1 base. The CDR3 DNA follows: TGTGCCAGCAGCCGTGAGGGGACAGCTCTCCAAGAGACCCAGTACTTC. Protein product: CASSREGTALQETQYF.

This clonotype has a single count. Sequence at one end of the junction differs from germline and may be a read error. The chain couples TRBV15 to TRBJ2-4, with a possible D match to TRBD2 (6 bases). The J call may not be correct, given that the DNA end is closer to TRBJ2-7. This CDR3 is 14 amino acids long. Germline V CDR1 and CDR2: LNHNV, YYDKDF (reference sequence). The CDR3 DNA reads TGTGCCACCAGCGGAGATCTTGGGGGGTACGAGCAGTACTTC. Its protein is CATSGDLGGYEQYF.

This clonotype has a handful of counts. V gene TRBV6-2 or TRBV6-3 combines with J gene TRBJ1-5; maybe TRBD1 (6 bases). Trimming removed 6 bases from V and 5 bases from J, with 23 bases in between. The CDR3 totals 17 residues. The V gene's germline CDR1 is MNHEY and CDR2 SVGEGT. Written as DNA, the CDR3 is TGTGCCAGCAGCTTCATCACAGGGCCACGGACCGATCAGCCCCAGCATTTT. Encoded protein: CASSFITGPRTDQPQHF.

This sequence joins TRBV4-2 and TRBJ1-2; D gene unclear. V lost 2 bases to trimming and J lost 4 bases, with 11 bases between them. The CDR3 extends over 14 amino acids. From germline, CDR1 is LGHNA and CDR2 YNFKEQ. The CDR3 nucleotides read TGTGCCAGCAGCCAACAGGATTATTCCTATGGCTACACCTTC. It specifies CASSQQDYSYGYTF.

CDR3: CSAGPGLAGGLETQYF. CDR3 sequence (DNA): TGCAGTGCTGGGCCCGGGCTAGCGGGGGGGCTCGAGACCCAGTACTTC. The genes are TRBV20-1 and TRBJ2-5; 12 nucleotides match TRBD2. CDR1 DFQATT and CDR2 SNEGSKA come from the germline V gene (reference sequence). The V and J ends lost 5 bases and 5 bases, in that order; junction bases with no gene match: 12. CDR3 length equals 16 residues.

The chain recombines TRBV9 with TRBJ1-2; D remains unclear. The CDR3 covers 15 residues. Looked up from germline, CDR1 is SGDLS and CDR2 is YYNGEE. V shed 4 bases and J shed 5 bases, with 18 bases lying between them. The chain's CDR3 is CASSPTVDGAYGYTF. The CDR3 bases are TGTGCCAGCAGCCCCACCGTGGACGGAGCATATGGCTACACCTTC.

This clonotype came up a few times. The genes are TRBV29-1 and TRBJ1-1; D not resolved. Looked up from germline, CDR1 is SQVTM and CDR2 is ANQGSEA. V lost 4 bases and J 4 bases, leaving 10 bases between the germline ends. This CDR3 is 12 amino acids long. CDR3 sequence: CSVVGWSTEAFF. CDR3 sequence (DNA): TGCAGCGTTGTGGGGTGGAGCACTGAAGCTTTCTTT.

This clonotype showed up just a few times. V is TRBV5-5 and J is TRBJ1-6, with 7 bases identical to TRBD1. The germline V gene has CDR1 SGHKS and CDR2 YYEKEE (reference sequence). V lost 4 bases and J lost 14; bases outside the gene matches: 6. The CDR3 loop spans 12 amino acids. CDR3 in DNA: TGTGCCAGCAGCCGTCTGGGACAGTCCCTCCACTTT. This codes for CASSRLGQSLHF.

The gene calls are TRBV3-1 and TRBJ1-1; unclear D gene. V lost 2 bases and J 2 bases, leaving 6 bases between the germline ends. This CDR3 region has 13 residues. Germline CDR1 is LGHDT and CDR2 is YNNKEL (reference sequence). The CDR3 spells CASSQTDNTEAFF. In DNA, the CDR3 is TGTGCCAGCAGCCAAACCGACAACACTGAAGCTTTCTTT.

This clonotype was seen a handful of times. The chain has TRBV20-1 and TRBJ2-5; 9 nucleotides line up with TRBD2. Matching the DNA end better, TRBJ2-7 makes the J call doubtful. CDR1 is DFQATT, CDR2 SNEGSKA, per germline (reference sequence). This CDR3 region has 14 residues. The CDR3, as DNA: TGCAGTGCTAGTCGCGGGGGGGATTTTTCCGAGCAGTACTTC. Its translation is CSASRGGDFSEQYF.

With respect to this clonotype: Its ends do not fully match the called genes, so a read error is possible. The chain is built from TRBV20-1 and TRBJ2-1; TRBD2 is a possible D gene (5 bases). This CDR3 comprises 14 residues. Germline V lookup: CDR1 DFQATT, CDR2 SNEGSKA (reference sequence). The CDR3 region is CSARVAPAMDERFF. CDR3 nucleotides: TGCAGTGCCCGGGTAGCGCCCGCGATGGATGAGCGGTTCTTC.

This clonotype was observed once. The chain is built from TRBV5-6 and TRBJ1-5; perhaps TRBD1 as D (5 bases). Germline V gene data show CDR1 as SGHDT and CDR2 as YYEEEE. Between the trimmed V and J ends, which lost 4 bases and 2 bases, there was a span of 13 bases. CDR3 size: 15 residues. CDR3 sequence (DNA): TGTGCCAGCAGCCCAACGCCGGGGGGCAATCAGCCCCAGCATTTT. Amino acids: CASSPTPGGNQPQHF.

Turning to this clonotype: It may be a read error: a sequence one base away is much more abundant. The rearrangement uses TRBV6-2 or TRBV6-3 and TRBJ2-1; D is unclear. The V gene's germline CDR1 is MNHEY and CDR2 SVGEGT. This CDR3 is built from 12 residues. V gave up 6 bases and J gave up 9 bases, with 12 bases separating them. The CDR3 protein is CASSPLSSEQFF. In nucleotides, the CDR3 is TGTGCCAGCAGCCCCCTTAGCAGTGAGCAGTTCTTC.

This chain joins TRBV20-1 and TRBJ1-4; 10 nucleotides align to TRBD1. CDR3 length equals 15 residues. The V and J ends lost 6 bases and 8 bases, in that order; junction bases with no gene match: 12. Germline values: CDR1 DFQATT, CDR2 SNEGSKA (reference sequence). The CDR3 region has the DNA TGCAGTGCAGGGGGGACCGGGACAGGGGTAGAAAAACTGTTTTTT. This encodes CSAGGTGTGVEKLFF.

There are a few counts of this clonotype. The chain joins TRBV20-1 to TRBJ2-1; possibly TRBD1 for D (5 bases). Germline values: CDR1 DFQATT, CDR2 SNEGSKA (reference sequence). V gave up 4 bases and J gave up 7 bases, with 8 bases separating them. The CDR3 length is 11 residues. The CDR3 loop is CSATGRNEQFF. The DNA of the CDR3 is TGCAGTGCTACAGGGCGAAATGAGCAGTTCTTC.

This clonotype was seen a handful of times. This chain connects TRBV7-2 to TRBJ2-2, with D perhaps being TRBD1 or TRBD2 (5 bases each). CDR3 length equals 15 residues. Trimming took 3 bases from V and 0 from J, leaving 8 bases between them. The V gene's germline CDR1 is SGHTA and CDR2 FQGNSA. In DNA, the CDR3 is TGTGCCAGCAGCTTGGGGGTCTCGAACACCGGGGAGCTGTTTTTT. This sequence encodes CASSLGVSNTGELFF.

The chain joins TRBV5-1 to TRBJ1-4; possibly TRBD1 for D (5 bases). The ends were cut back, 4 bases at V and 5 bases at J, with 21 bases in the middle. Germline V gene lookup returns CDR1 SGHRS and CDR2 YFSETQ. The CDR3 covers 17 residues. The CDR3 reads CASSVAGTIRPNEKLFF. The CDR3 DNA sequence: TGCGCCAGCAGCGTAGCCGGGACGATAAGACCAAATGAAAAACTGTTTTTT.

This clonotype was seen a handful of times. The chain joins TRBV4-3 to TRBJ2-1; D is perhaps TRBD2 (5 bases). CDR3 length: 16 amino acids. The V gene lost 1 base and the J gene lost 8 bases, with 18 bases spanning the gap. Looked up from germline, CDR1 is LGHNA and CDR2 is YSLEER. CDR3 region: CASSQATWFGGDEQFF. The CDR3 bases are TGCGCCAGCAGCCAAGCAACATGGTTCGGAGGAGATGAGCAGTTCTTC.

Ten or more counts support this clonotype. This CDR3 reads CASSSERPTYEQYF. In DNA form, the CDR3 reads TGTGCCAGCAGTTCGGAAAGGCCCACCTACGAGCAGTACTTC. This chain connects TRBV27 to TRBJ2-7; D is uncertain. Looked up from germline, CDR1 is MNHEY and CDR2 is SMNVEV (reference sequence). This CDR3 is 14 amino acids long. V was cut by 4 bases and J by 2 bases, with 12 bases left in between.

The chain is built from TRBV12-5 and TRBJ2-1; TRBD2 matches at 14 bases. Trimming at V came to 2 bases and at J to 0 bases, leaving 12 bases not matched to a gene. Germline CDR1 and CDR2: LGHNT and FRNRAP. The CDR3 totals 21 residues. CDR3: CASGLPTGLAGALSSYNEQFF. The DNA for the CDR3 is TGTGCTAGTGGTTTGCCGACGGGACTAGCGGGGGCCTTAAGCTCCTACAATGAGCAGTTCTTC.

This clonotype was detected a few times. This chain links TRBV10-3 with TRBJ2-3; TRBD1 or TRBD2 may be the D gene (5 bases each). Looked up from germline, CDR1 is ENHRY and CDR2 is SYGVKD. The CDR3 consists of 14 residues. Trimming stripped 6 bases from V and 0 bases from J, with 10 bases between. The CDR3 coding sequence is TGTGCCATCAGGAGGGGACCGAGCACAGATACGCAGTATTTT. Translating it yields CAIRRGPSTDTQYF.

V gene TRBV29-1 combines with J gene TRBJ2-5, with D possibly TRBD1 on 6 matching bases. V was cut by 0 bases and J by 5 bases, with 10 bases left in between. The germline V gene encodes CDR1 SQVTM and CDR2 ANQGSEA. The CDR3 has 13 residues. CDR3 nucleotides: TGCAGCGTTGAAGAATCAGGGGACGAGACCCAGTACTTC. It specifies CSVEESGDETQYF. The full variable domain, rest sourced from reference TRBV29-1 and TRBJ2-5, is SAVISQKPSRDICQRGTSLTIQCQVDSQVTMMFWYRQQPGQSLTLIATANQGSEATYESGFVIDKFPISRPNLTFSTLTVSNMSPEDSSIYLCSVEESGDETQYFGPGTRLLVL.

V usage is TRBV24-1 and J usage is TRBJ2-4; possibly TRBD2 for D (5 bases). Between the trimmed V and J ends, which lost 6 bases and 13 bases, there was a span of 18 bases. The CDR3 loop spans 13 amino acids. CDR1 KGHDR and CDR2 SFDVKD come from the germline V gene. DNA for the CDR3: TGTGCCACCAGTTTGGACTCCTACAATGAGCAGTACTTC. Amino acid sequence: CATSLDSYNEQYF.

CDR3 in DNA: TGCAGCGTTCCCTCTGGGGCCAACGTCCTGACTTTC. This encodes CSVPSGANVLTF. This sequence joins TRBV29-1 and TRBJ2-6; D unclear. Germline loops: CDR1 SQVTM, CDR2 ANQGSEA. The CDR3 is 12 residues long. Trimming shortened V by 5 bases and J by 0 bases, and 2 bases separated the two germline ends.

This clonotype was observed at least ten times. CDR3 bases: TGTGCCAGCAGCGGGGGACAGGGCCAAGAGACCCAGTACTTC. It encodes CASSGGQGQETQYF. The chain recombines TRBV6-1 with TRBJ2-5; 9 bases match TRBD1. Germline V gene data show CDR1 as MNHNS and CDR2 as SASEGT. The CDR3 is made up of 14 amino acids. The trim removed 6 bases at V and 1 base at J, leaving 3 bases unmatched.

The chain combines TRBV29-1 with TRBJ2-3, with D uncertain. V shed 7 bases and J shed 4 bases, with 15 bases lying between them. The CDR3 has 13 amino acids. Germline V gene lookup returns CDR1 SQVTM and CDR2 ANQGSEA. The CDR3 here is CSDTDPGADTQYF. CDR3 DNA: TGCAGCGACACGGACCCGGGTGCAGATACGCAGTATTTT.